This TCR beta chain came from a study of response to subunit inactivated influenza vaccine. V lost 2 bases and J lost 0, with 12 bases in between. This CDR3 is built from 16 residues. Germline loops: CDR1 WSHSY, CDR2 SAAADI. TCRdb processed the RT-PCR reads anew with MiXCR; each CDR3 protein has one entry. Among 800,000 or so distinct CDR3 sequences listed, roughly 20% were seen once. This sequence originates from a man aged 50-60 years who received an inactivated influenza vaccine. The chain employs TRBV10-2 and TRBJ2-3; maybe TRBD2 (6 bases). Sequenced here: PBMCs from blood, sampled 5 to 6 days after vaccination. DNA of the CDR3: TGCGCCAGCAGTGAGAACCCTAGCGCGAGCACAGATACGCAGTATTTT. Its translation is CASSENPSASTDTQYF.